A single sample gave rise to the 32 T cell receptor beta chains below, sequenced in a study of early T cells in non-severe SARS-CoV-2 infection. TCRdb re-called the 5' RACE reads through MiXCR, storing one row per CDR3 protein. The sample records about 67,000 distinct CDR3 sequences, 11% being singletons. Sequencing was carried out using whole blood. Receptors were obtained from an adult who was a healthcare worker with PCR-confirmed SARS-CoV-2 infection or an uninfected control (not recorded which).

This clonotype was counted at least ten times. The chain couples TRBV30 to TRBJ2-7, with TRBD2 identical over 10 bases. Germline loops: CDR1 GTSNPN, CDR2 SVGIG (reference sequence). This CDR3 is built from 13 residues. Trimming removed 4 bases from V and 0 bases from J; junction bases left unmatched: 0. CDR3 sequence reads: CAWTSGSSYEQYF. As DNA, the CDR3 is TGTGCCTGGACTAGCGGGAGCTCCTACGAGCAGTACTTC.

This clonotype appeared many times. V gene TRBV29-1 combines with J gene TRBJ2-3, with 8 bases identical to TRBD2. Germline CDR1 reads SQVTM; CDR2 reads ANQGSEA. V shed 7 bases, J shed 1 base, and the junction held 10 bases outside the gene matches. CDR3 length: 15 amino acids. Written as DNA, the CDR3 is TGCAGCGCAGTGGAGACTAGCGAGGGCACAGATACGCAGTATTTT. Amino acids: CSAVETSEGTDTQYF.

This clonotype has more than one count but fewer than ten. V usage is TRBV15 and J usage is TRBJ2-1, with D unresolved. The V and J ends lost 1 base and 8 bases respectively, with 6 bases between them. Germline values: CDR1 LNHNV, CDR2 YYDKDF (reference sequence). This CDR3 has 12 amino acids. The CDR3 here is CATSRGRHEQFF. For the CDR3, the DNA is TGTGCCACCAGCAGAGGACGGCATGAGCAGTTCTTC.

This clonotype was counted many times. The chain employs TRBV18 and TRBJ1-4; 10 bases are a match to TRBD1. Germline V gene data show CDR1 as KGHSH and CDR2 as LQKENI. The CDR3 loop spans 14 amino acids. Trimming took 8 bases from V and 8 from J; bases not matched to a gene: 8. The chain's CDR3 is CASRQGARDEKLFF. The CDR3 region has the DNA TGTGCCAGCCGACAGGGGGCGCGGGACGAAAAACTGTTTTTT.

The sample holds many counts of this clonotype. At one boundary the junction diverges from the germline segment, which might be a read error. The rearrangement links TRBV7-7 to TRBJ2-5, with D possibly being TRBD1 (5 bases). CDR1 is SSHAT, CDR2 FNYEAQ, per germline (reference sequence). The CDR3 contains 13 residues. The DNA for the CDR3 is TGTGCTAGCAGCTCAGGGAACCAAGAGACCCAGTACTTC. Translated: CASSSGNQETQYF.

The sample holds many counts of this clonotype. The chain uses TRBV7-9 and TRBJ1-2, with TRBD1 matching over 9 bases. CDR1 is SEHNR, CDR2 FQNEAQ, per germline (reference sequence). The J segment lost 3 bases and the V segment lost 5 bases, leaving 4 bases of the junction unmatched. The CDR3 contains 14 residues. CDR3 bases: TGTGCCAGCAGCCGAGGACAGGGGTACTATGGCTACACCTTC. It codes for CASSRGQGYYGYTF.

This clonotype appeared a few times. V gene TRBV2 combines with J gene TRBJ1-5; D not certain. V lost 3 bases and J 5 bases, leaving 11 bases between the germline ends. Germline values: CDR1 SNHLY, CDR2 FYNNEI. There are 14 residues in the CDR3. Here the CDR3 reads CASSERVGDQPQHF. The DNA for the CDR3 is TGTGCCAGCAGTGAGAGGGTCGGGGATCAGCCCCAGCATTTT.

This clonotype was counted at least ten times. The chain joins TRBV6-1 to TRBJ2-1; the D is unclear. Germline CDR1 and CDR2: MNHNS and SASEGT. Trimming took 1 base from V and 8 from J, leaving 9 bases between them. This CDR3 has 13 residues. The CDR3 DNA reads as TGTGCCAGCAGTGAAGGGCGAGGTGATGAGCAGTTCTTC. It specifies CASSEGRGDEQFF.

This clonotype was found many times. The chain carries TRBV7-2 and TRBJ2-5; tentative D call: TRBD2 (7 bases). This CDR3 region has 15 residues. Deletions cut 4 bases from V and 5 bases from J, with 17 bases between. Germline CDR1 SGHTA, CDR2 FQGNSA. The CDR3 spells CASSSRRGREETQYF. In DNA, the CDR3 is TGTGCCAGCAGCTCTCGTAGGGGGAGGGAGGAGACCCAGTACTTC.

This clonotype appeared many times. The CDR3 coding sequence is TGTGCCAGCAGTTTTCTTCCCCACACAGATACGCAGTATTTT. Protein sequence: CASSFLPHTDTQYF. V usage is TRBV12-3 or TRBV12-4 and J usage is TRBJ2-3; no firm D call. The CDR3 consists of 14 residues. Trimming shortened V by 3 bases and J by 2 bases, and 9 bases separated the two germline ends.

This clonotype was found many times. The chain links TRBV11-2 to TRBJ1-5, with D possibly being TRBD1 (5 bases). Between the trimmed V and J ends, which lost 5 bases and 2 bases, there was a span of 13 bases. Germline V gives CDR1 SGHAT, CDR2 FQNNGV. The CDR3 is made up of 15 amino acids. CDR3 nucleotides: TGTGCCAGCAGCCTGGATACAGGAGGCAATCAGCCCCAGCATTTT. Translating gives CASSLDTGGNQPQHF.

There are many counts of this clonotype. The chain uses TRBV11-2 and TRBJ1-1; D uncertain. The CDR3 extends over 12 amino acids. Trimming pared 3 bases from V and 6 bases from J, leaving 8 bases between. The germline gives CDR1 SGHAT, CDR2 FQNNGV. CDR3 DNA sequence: TGTGCCAGCAGCTTCTCTGCTTCTGAAGCTTTCTTT. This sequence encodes CASSFSASEAFF.

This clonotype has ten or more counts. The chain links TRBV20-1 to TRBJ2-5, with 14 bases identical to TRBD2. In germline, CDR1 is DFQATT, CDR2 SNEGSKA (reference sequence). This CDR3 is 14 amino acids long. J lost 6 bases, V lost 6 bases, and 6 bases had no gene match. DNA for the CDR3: TGCAGTGCACGACTAGCGGGGGGGATACAGACCCAGTACTTC. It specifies CSARLAGGIQTQYF.

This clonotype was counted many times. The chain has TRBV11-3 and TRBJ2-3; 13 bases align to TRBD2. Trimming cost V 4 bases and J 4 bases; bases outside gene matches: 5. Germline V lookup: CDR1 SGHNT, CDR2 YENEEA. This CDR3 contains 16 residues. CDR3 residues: CASSSRTSGSSDTQYF. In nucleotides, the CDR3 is TGTGCCAGCAGCTCCCGGACTAGCGGGAGTTCAGATACGCAGTATTTT. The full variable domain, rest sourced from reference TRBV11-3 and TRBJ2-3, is EAGVVQSPRYKIIEKKQPVAFWCNPISGHNTLYWYLQNLGQGPELLIRYENEEAVDDSQLPKDRFSAERLKGVDSTLKIQPAELGDSAVYLCASSSRTSGSSDTQYFGPGTRLTVL.

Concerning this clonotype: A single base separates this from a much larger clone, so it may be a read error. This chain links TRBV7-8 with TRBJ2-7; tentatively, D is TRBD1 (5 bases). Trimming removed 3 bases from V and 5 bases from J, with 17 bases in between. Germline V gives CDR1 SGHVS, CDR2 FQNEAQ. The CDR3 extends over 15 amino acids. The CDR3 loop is CASSLVAGIMNEQYF. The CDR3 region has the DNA TGTGCCAGCAGCTTGGTGGCAGGGATTATGAACGAGCAGTACTTC.

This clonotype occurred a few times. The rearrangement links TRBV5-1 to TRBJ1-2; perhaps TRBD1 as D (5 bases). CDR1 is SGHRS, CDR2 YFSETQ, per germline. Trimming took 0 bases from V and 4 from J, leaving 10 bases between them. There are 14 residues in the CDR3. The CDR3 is CASSLDGGGYGYTF. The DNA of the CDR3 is TGCGCCAGCAGCTTGGATGGGGGTGGCTATGGCTACACCTTC.

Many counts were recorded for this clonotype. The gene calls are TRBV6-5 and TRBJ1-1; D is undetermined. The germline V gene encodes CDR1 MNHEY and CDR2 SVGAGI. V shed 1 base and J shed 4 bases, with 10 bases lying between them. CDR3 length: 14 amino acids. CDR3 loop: CASSYLRGGTEAFF. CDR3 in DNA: TGTGCCAGCAGTTACTTACGGGGAGGCACTGAAGCTTTCTTT.

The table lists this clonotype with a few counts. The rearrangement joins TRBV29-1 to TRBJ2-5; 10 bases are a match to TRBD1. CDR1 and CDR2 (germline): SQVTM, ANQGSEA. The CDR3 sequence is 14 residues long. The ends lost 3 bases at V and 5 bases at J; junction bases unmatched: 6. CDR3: CSVEGDRGSETQYF. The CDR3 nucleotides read TGCAGCGTTGAGGGGGACAGGGGAAGTGAGACCCAGTACTTC.

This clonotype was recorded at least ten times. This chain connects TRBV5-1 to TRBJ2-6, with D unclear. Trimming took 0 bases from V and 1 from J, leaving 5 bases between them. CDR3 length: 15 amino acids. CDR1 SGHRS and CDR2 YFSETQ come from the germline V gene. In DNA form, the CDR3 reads TGCGCCAGCAGCTTGGACCTTTCTGGGGCCAACGTCCTGACTTTC. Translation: CASSLDLSGANVLTF.

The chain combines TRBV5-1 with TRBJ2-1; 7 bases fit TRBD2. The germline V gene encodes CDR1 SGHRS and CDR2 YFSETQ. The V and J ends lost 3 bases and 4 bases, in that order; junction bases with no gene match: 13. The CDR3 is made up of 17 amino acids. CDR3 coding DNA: TGCGCCAGCAGCTCGCAACCAAAGCGGGACTCTTACAATGAGCAGTTCTTC. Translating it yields CASSSQPKRDSYNEQFF.

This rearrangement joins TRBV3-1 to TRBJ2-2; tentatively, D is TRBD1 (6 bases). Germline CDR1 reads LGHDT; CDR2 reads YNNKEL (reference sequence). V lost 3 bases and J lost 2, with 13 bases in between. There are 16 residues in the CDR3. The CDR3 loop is CASSQTRGKNTGELFF. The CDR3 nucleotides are TGTGCCAGCAGCCAGACGAGGGGGAAAAACACCGGGGAGCTGTTTTTT.

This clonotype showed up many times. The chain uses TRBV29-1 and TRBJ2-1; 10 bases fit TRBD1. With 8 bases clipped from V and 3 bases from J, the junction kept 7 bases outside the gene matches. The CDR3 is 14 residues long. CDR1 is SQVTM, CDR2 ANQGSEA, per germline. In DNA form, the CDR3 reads TGCAGCTTATGGGGACAGGGGAACTACAATGAGCAGTTCTTC. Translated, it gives CSLWGQGNYNEQFF.

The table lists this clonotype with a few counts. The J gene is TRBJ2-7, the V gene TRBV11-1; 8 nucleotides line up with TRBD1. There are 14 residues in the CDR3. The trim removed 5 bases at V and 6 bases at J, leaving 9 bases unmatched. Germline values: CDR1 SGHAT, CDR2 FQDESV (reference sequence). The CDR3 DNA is TGTGCCAGCAGCCCCGGGACAGGCGCAAGCGAGCAGTACTTC. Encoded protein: CASSPGTGASEQYF.

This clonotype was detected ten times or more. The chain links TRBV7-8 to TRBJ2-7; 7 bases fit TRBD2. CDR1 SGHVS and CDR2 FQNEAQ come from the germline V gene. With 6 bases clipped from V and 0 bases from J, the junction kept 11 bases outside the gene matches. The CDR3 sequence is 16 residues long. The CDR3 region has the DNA TGTGCCAGCAGTTTCGGAACCAGCGGGGACTCCTACGAGCAGTACTTC. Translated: CASSFGTSGDSYEQYF.

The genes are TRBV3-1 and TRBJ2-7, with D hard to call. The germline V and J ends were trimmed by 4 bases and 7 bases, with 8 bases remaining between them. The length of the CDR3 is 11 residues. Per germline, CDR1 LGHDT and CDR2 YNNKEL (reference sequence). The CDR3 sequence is CASSRMGEQYF. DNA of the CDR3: TGTGCCAGCAGCCGTATGGGGGAGCAGTACTTC.

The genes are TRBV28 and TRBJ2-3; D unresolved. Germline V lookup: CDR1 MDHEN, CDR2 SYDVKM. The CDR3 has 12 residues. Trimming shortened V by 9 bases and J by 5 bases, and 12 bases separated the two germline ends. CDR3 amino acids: CASLRSGDTQYF. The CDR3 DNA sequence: TGTGCCAGTCTACGGTCAGGAGATACGCAGTATTTT.

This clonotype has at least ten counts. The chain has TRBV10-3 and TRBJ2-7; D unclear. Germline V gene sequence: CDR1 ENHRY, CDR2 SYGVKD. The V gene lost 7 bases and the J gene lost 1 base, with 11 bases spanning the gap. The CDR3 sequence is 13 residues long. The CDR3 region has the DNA TGTGCCATCATGGTTTCAGGATCCTACGAGCAGTACTTC. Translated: CAIMVSGSYEQYF.

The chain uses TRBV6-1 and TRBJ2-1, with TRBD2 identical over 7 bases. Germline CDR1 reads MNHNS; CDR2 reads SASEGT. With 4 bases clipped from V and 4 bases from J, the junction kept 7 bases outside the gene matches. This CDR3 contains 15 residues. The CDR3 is CASSVSSGTYNEQFF. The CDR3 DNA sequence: TGTGCCAGCAGTGTGTCTAGCGGAACATACAATGAGCAGTTCTTC.

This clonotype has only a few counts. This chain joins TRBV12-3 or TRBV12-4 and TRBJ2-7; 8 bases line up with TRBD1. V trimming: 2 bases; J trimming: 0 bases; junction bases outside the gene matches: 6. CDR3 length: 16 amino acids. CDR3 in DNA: TGTGCCAGCAGTTTACCGCCGACAGGGGCCTCCTACGAGCAGTACTTC. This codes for CASSLPPTGASYEQYF.

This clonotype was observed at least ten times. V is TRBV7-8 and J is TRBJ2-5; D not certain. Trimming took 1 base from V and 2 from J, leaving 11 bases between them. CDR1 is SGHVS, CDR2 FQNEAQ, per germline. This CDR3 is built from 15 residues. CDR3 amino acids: CASSLVDIPQETQYF. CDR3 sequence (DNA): TGTGCCAGCAGCTTAGTCGACATACCTCAAGAGACCCAGTACTTC.

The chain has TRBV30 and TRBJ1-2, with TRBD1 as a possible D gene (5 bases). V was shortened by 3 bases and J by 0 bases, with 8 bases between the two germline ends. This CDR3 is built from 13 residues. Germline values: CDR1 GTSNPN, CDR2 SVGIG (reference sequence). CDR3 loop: CAWSQGTNYGYTF. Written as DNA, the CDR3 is TGTGCCTGGAGCCAGGGAACTAACTATGGCTACACCTTC.

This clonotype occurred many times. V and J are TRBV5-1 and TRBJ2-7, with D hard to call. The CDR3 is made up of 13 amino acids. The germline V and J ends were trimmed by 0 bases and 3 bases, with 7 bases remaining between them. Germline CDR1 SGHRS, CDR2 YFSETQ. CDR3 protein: CASSLAWGYEQYF. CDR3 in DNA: TGCGCCAGCAGCTTGGCTTGGGGCTACGAGCAGTACTTC.